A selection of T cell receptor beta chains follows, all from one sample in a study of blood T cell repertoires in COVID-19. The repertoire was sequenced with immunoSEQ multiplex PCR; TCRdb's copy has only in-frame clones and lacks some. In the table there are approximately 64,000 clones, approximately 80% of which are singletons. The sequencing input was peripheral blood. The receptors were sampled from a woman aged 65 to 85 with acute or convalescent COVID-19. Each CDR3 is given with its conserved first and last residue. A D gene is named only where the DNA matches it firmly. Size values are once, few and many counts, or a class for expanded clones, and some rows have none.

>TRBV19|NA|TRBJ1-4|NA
TGTGCCAGTAGTATACCGCCCACAGAGAAACTGTTTTTT
CASSIPPTEKLFF
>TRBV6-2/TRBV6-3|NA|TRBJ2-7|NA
TGTGCCAGCAGCCCCACAGGGTTAGGAAACGAGCAGTACTTC
CASSPTGLGNEQYF
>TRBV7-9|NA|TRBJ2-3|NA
TGTGCCAGCAGCTCATACAGGGGCGGGGGCACAGATACGCAGTATTTT
CASSSYRGGGTDTQYF
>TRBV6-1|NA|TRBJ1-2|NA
TGTGCCAGCAGGGAAGAAGGGGGTCAAAACTATGGCTACACCTTC
CASREEGGQNYGYTF
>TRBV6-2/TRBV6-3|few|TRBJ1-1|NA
TGTGCCAGCAGTTTTACAGGGACCGACACTGAAGCTTTCTTT
CASSFTGTDTEAFF
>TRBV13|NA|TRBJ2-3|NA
TGTGCCAGCAGCTTAGGTCAGGGGACGTCAGATACGCAGTATTTT
CASSLGQGTSDTQYF
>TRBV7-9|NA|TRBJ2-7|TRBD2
TGTGCCAGCAGCTTCCGGGAGGGCCGATACGAGCAGTACTTC
CASSFREGRYEQYF
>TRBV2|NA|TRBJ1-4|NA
TGTGCCAGCGCCTTCAGTGCAACTAATGAAAAACTGTTTTTT
CASAFSATNEKLFF
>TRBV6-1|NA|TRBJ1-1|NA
TGTGCCAGCAGTGAAGTATTACAGGGTACTGAAGCTTTCTTT
CASSEVLQGTEAFF
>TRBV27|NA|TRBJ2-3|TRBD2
TGTGCCAGCAGTTTTGATGGCGGGAGCAGCACAGATACGCAGTATTTT
CASSFDGGSSTDTQYF
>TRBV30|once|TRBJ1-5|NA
TGTGCCTGGAGTGTAACGACAACTAATCAGCCCCAGCATTTT
CAWSVTTTNQPQHF
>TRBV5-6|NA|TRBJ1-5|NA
TGTGCCAGCAGCTTGGGTCAGGGGAGCAAGCCCCAGCATTTT
CASSLGQGSKPQHF
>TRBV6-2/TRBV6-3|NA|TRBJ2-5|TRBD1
TGTGCCAGCAGTTACCGGGACAGGACCTACCAAGAGACCCAGTACTTC
CASSYRDRTYQETQYF
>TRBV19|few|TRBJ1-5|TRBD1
TGTGCCAGTAGACGGGGACAGCTTAATCAGCCCCAGCATTTT
CASRRGQLNQPQHF
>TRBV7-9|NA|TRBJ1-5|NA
TGTGCCAGCAGCGAAGCTTCCAATCAGCCCCAGCATTTT
CASSEASNQPQHF
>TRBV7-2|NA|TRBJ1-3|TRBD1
TGTGCCAGCAGCGATGGACAGGGTACGCGTGCCGGAAACACCATATATTTT
CASSDGQGTRAGNTIYF
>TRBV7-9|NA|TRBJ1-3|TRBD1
TGTGCCAGCAGCCCAGGGGGGAGCTCTGGAAACACCATATATTTT
CASSPGGSSGNTIYF
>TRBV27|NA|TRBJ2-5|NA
TGTGCCAGCAGTTTATCTCCGGGTCGGGGGTTCGAGACCCAGTACTTC
CASSLSPGRGFETQYF
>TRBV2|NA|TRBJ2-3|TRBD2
TGTGCCAGCAGTGAGCCGGCGGGGGTAATCACAGATACGCAGTATTTT
CASSEPAGVITDTQYF
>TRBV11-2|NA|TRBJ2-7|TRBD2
TGTGCCAGCACCCAAACAGCGGGAGTCCTACGAGGGCAGTACTTC
CASTQTAGVLRGQYF
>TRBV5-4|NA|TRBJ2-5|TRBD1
TGTGCCAGCAGCTCGGACAGGGGTCAGACCCAGTACTTC
CASSSDRGQTQYF
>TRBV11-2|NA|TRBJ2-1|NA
TGTGCCAGCAGCTTCTTAGAGAATGAGCAGTTCTTC
CASSFLENEQFF
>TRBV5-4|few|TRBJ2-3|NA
TGTGCCAGCAGAGAAGGTGTTAGCGGAACTGGCACAGATACGCAGTATTTT
CASREGVSGTGTDTQYF
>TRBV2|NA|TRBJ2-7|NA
TGTGCCAGCAGTGGGGAGAGCAGGGAGCAGTACTTC
CASSGESREQYF
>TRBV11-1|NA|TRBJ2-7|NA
TGTGCCAGCAGCCCCACTAGCTACGAGCAGTACTTC
CASSPTSYEQYF
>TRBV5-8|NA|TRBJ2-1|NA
TGTGCCAGCAGCCCTCGGGAATTTATTGAGCAGTTCTTC
CASSPREFIEQFF
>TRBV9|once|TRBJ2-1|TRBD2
TGTGCCAGCAGCGCCCTCGGGGGGAGCTCCTACAATGAGCAGTTCTTC
CASSALGGSSYNEQFF
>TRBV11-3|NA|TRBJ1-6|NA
TGTGCCAGCAGCTTAGGGCAGAATAATTCACCCCTCCACTTT
CASSLGQNNSPLHF
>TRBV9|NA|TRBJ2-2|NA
TGTGCCACCTCGTCAGGGTTCACCGGGGAGCTGTTTTTT
CATSSGFTGELFF
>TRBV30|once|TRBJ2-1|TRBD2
TGTGCCTGCCAGTGGGGGGGGTCCTACAATGAGCAGTTCTTC
CACQWGGSYNEQFF
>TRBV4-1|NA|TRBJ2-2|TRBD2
TGCGCCAGCAGCCAGGGACTAGCGGGAGGGCCTCGAAAGGAGCTGTTTTTT
CASSQGLAGGPRKELFF
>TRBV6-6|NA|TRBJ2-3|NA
TGTGCCAGCAGCGAGGGGGGGACAGATACGCAGTATTTT
CASSEGGTDTQYF
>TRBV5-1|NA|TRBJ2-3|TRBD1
TGCGCCAGCAGCTTGGGACAGGGGGCAGATACGCAGTATTTT
CASSLGQGADTQYF
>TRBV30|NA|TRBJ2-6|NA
TGTGCCTGGATCCCACGGAGGTCTGGGGCCAACGTCCTGACTTTC
CAWIPRRSGANVLTF
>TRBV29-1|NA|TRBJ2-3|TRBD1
TGCAGCGTTACGGGGCAGGGGGTCACAGATACGCAGTATTTT
CSVTGQGVTDTQYF
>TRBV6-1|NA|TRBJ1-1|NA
TGTGCCAGCAGTGAAGATTGGCAGACATCAGCTTTCTTT
CASSEDWQTSAFF